This TCR beta chain derives from a study of T-cell reconstitution after alpha-beta-depleted transplantation in children. Whole-study findings and limits: Several hundred expanded graft clones reportedly were the source of alpha-beta T cells about two months after transplant. Counts and diversity of T cells one year after transplant came mostly from newly produced T cells. At day 60, the high TCRbeta diversity found in some patients originated from recipient T cells and thymic progenitors that had survived.

During its preparation, the TCRbeta library received unique molecular identifiers. In TCRdb, the PCR reads were re-called with MiXCR into one record per CDR3 protein. The table has about 120,000 distinct CDR3 sequences, roughly 23% seen once. This CDR3 comprises 15 residues. Unmatched junction bases numbered 7, after V lost 4 bases and J lost 5 bases. CDR1 is SEHNR, CDR2 FQNEAQ, per germline (reference sequence). As concerns this clonotype: Its antigen is still unknown. This may stem from a read error, because a much larger clone lies one nucleotide away.

The chain joins TRBV7-9 to TRBJ2-2; 7 bases match TRBD2. This specimen was PBMCs, mostly from graft donor cells, taken 180 days after TCRalphabeta/CD19-depleted stem cell transplant. The origin of this receptor is a male patient between 2 and 10 years old who had a stem cell transplant for chronic granulomatous disease, so the T cells may come from the graft donor. CDR3 coding DNA: TGTGCCAGCAGCTACGAGCGGGGATGTACCGGGGAGCTGTTTTTT. This sequence encodes CASSYERGCTGELFF.